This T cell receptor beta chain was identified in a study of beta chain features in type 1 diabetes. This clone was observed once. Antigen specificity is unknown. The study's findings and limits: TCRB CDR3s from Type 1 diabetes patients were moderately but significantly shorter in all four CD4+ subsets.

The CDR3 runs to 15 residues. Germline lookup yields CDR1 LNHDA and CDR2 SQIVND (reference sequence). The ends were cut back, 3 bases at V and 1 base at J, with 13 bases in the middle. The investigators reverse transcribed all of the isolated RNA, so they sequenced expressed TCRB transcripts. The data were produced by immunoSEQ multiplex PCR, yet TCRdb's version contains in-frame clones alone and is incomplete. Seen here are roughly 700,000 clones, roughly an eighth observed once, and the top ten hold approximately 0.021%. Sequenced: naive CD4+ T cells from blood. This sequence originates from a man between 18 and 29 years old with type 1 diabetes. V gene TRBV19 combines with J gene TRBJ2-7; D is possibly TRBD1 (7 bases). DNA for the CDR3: TGTGCCAGTAGTATTCGGGGGACAGCGTCCTACGAGCAGTACTTC. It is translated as CASSIRGTASYEQYF.